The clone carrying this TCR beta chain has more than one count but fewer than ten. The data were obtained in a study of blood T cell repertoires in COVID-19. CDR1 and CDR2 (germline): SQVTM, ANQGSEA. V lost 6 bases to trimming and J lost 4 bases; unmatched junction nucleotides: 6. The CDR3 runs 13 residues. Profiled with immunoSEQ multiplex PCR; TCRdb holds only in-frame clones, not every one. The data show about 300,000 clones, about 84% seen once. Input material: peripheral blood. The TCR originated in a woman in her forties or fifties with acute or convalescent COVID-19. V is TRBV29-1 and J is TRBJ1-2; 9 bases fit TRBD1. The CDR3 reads CSVPGTGIYGYTF. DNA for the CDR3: TGCAGCGTCCCGGGGACAGGGATCTATGGCTACACCTTC.